In this sample, the clone carrying this T cell receptor beta chain turned up a few times. Its target is unknown. The data derive from a study of molecular identifiers for immune sequencing clone quantification. Sorting defined naive CD8 T cells as CD8+CD4-CCR7+CD45RA+. TCRdb reprocessed the PCR reads with MiXCR, giving one entry per CDR3 protein. Of some 320,000 distinct CDR3 sequences listed, under 25% are singletons. V trimming: 3 bases; J trimming: 3 bases; junction bases outside the gene matches: 20. Germline V gene data show CDR1 as SGDLS and CDR2 as YYNGEE. The CDR3 is 21 residues long. Study findings and constraints: Identical TCR molecules that share a barcode could lead to an underestimation of highly expanded clone sizes.

The material sequenced was naive CD8+ T cells from blood, with Jurkat cell RNA spiked in. Subset meaning: FACS-sorted CD8+CD4-CCR7+CD45RA+ naive T cells. This receptor was obtained from a human donor in good health. Some libraries in this study had Jurkat cell RNA spiked in. This chain uses TRBV9 with TRBJ2-5, with 13 positions matching TRBD2. The DNA for the CDR3 is TGTGCCAGCAGCGATGACCTCGAAGCCCCGGGGACTAGCGGGGAGAAAGAGACCCAGTACTTC. Translation gives CASSDDLEAPGTSGEKETQYF. The whole variable domain, filled in from reference TRBV9 and TRBJ2-5, reads DSGVTQTPKHLITATGQRVTLRCSPRSGDLSVYWYQQSLDQGLQFLIQYYNGEERAKGNILERFSAQQFPDLHSELNLSSLELGDSALYFCASSDDLEAPGTSGEKETQYFGPGTRLLVL.